This is a list of T cell receptor beta chains from one sample in a study of blood T cell repertoires in COVID-19. Data came from immunoSEQ multiplex PCR; TCRdb stores just in-frame clones and leaves some out. The profile shows around 99,000 clones, 84% of them singletons. Sample: peripheral blood. These receptors all come from a woman aged 45-65 years with acute or convalescent COVID-19. CDR3s include the opening cysteine and the closing phenylalanine or tryptophan. Each record gives: D gene, clone size, V gene, J gene, CDR3 length, CDR3 DNA, CDR3 protein. The D gene is left open where the match is weak. Only part of the rows carry a size: once, few, many, or a class if the clone is expanded.

TRBD1	NA	TRBV13	TRBJ2-7	15	TGTGCCAGCAGCAAAGACGGGACAGGAAACTACGAGCAGTACTTC	CASSKDGTGNYEQYF
NA	NA	TRBV27	TRBJ1-1	14	TGTGCCAGCAGTATCTACAGGGAATCCACTGAAGCTTTCTTT	CASSIYRESTEAFF
NA	NA	TRBV5-1	TRBJ1-1	14	TGCGCCAGCAGCTTGGTTGGGGATCCGGGAGAAGCTTTCTTT	CASSLVGDPGEAFF
NA	few	TRBV6-2/TRBV6-3	TRBJ2-6	15	TGTGCCAGCAGTTACGACAGCTCTGGGGCCAACGTCCTGACTTTC	CASSYDSSGANVLTF
NA	NA	TRBV6-5	TRBJ1-3	16	TGTGCCAGCAGTTATTCCTCACAGGGACATGGAAACACCATATATTTT	CASSYSSQGHGNTIYF
TRBD2	NA	TRBV18	TRBJ2-7	18	TGTGCCAGCTCACCATACGGGCTAGCGGGGGGTACCTCCTACGAGCAGTACTTC	CASSPYGLAGGTSYEQYF
NA	NA	TRBV14	TRBJ2-1	14	TGTGCCAGCAGCCAAGTTAGCGCCTACAATGAGCAGTTCTTC	CASSQVSAYNEQFF
NA	NA	TRBV5-1	TRBJ2-2	14	TGCGCCAGCAGCTTGGCGGCGGGCACCGGGGAGCTGTTTTTT	CASSLAAGTGELFF
NA	NA	TRBV6-5	TRBJ2-7	15	TGTGCCAGCAGTTACGATGGTAGGACTTCAGGCGAGCAGTACTTC	CASSYDGRTSGEQYF
TRBD1	NA	TRBV10-3	TRBJ2-1	13	TGTGCCGTCTCCGGGACAGGGAGTAATGAGCAGTTCTTC	CAVSGTGSNEQFF
TRBD1	NA	TRBV12-5	TRBJ2-1	14	TGTGCTAGTGGTCCCGACCGGGACAGAAATGAGCAGTTCTTC	CASGPDRDRNEQFF
TRBD1	NA	TRBV19	TRBJ1-2	17	TGTGCCAGTAGTATCGGTCAGGGGGCGATACCTAGCTATGGCTACACCTTC	CASSIGQGAIPSYGYTF
TRBD1	few	TRBV3-1/TRBV3-2	TRBJ1-2	13	TGTGCCAGCAGCCTCCGGACAGGGGGCGGCTACACCTTC	CASSLRTGGGYTF
NA	NA	TRBV5-1	TRBJ2-1	15	TGCGCCAGCAGCCCCGGGACACTGGACTACAATGAGCAGTTCTTC	CASSPGTLDYNEQFF
NA	NA	TRBV6-5	TRBJ1-6	13	TGTGCCAGCATACGGGAACCGGTTTCACCCCTCCACTTT	CASIREPVSPLHF
TRBD2	once	TRBV19	TRBJ2-6	21	TGTGCCAGTAGTAAGGGGACTAGCGGGGGGTTCGGCCTCTCTGGGGCCAACGTCCTGACTTTC	CASSKGTSGGFGLSGANVLTF
NA	NA	TRBV4-2	TRBJ2-3	17	TGTGCCAGCAGCCAAAAATGGGGTGGGGCCCGCGCAGATACGCAGTATTTT	CASSQKWGGARADTQYF
TRBD2	NA	TRBV7-8	TRBJ2-7	18	TGTGCCAGCAGCTTAGGGGCTAGCGGGGGGGCCTTCACCTACGAGCAGTACTTC	CASSLGASGGAFTYEQYF
NA	few	TRBV9	TRBJ1-2	15	TGTGCCAGCAGCGTAGCTCCGTCAGGGAACTATGGCTACACCTTC	CASSVAPSGNYGYTF
TRBD1	NA	TRBV19	TRBJ2-7	14	TGTGCCAGTAGTGGGGACAGGCCCACCTACGAGCAGTACTTC	CASSGDRPTYEQYF
TRBD1	once	TRBV2	TRBJ1-1	13	TGTGCCAGCAGCGGGACAGGGGGCACTGAAGCTTTCTTT	CASSGTGGTEAFF
NA	NA	TRBV12-5	TRBJ1-5	16	TGTGCTAGTGGTTTTAATAATCCGGGGATTAATCAGCCCCAGCATTTT	CASGFNNPGINQPQHF
TRBD2	NA	TRBV24-1	TRBJ2-3	17	TGTGCCACCAGTGAACCAGCGGGGGGCTATTCCACAGATACGCAGTATTTT	CATSEPAGGYSTDTQYF
TRBD1	NA	TRBV18	TRBJ1-2	16	TGTGCCAGCTCACAAGACTTGAGACAGGGGGCAGATGGCTACACCTTC	CASSQDLRQGADGYTF
TRBD1	NA	TRBV14	TRBJ1-2	17	TGTGCCAGCAGCCAAGATCGGGGGCAGGGGGCTGAGAGAGGCTACACCTTC	CASSQDRGQGAERGYTF
TRBD2	few	TRBV5-8	TRBJ2-3	15	TGTGCCAGCAGCTTGGCCGGGGCGGGGGGAGCCACGCAGTATTTT	CASSLAGAGGATQYF
TRBD1	NA	TRBV11-2	TRBJ1-2	14	TGTGCCAGCCTGACGTGGTCAGGGGGTAGCGGCTACACCTTC	CASLTWSGGSGYTF
NA	NA	TRBV6-5	TRBJ2-5	14	TGTGCCAGCAGTATTCTCGAGACAAAAGAGACCCAGTACTTC	CASSILETKETQYF
NA	NA	TRBV5-3	TRBJ1-5	16	TGTGCCAGAAGCCCCGTGGTAATTAGTAGCAATCAGCCCCAGCATTTT	CARSPVVISSNQPQHF
TRBD1	NA	TRBV15	TRBJ2-3	16	TGTGCCACCAGCAATAAGATAGTAACAGGGGCAGATACGCAGTATTTT	CATSNKIVTGADTQYF
NA	NA	TRBV18	TRBJ1-1	14	TGTGCCAGCTCCAGGGCGAGGCAGGGAACTGAAGCTTTCTTT	CASSRARQGTEAFF
NA	NA	TRBV6-6	TRBJ1-4	15	TGTGCCAGCAGGCCTTCAGGGGCAACTAATGAAAAACTGTTTTTT	CASRPSGATNEKLFF
NA	once	TRBV30	TRBJ1-2	13	TGTGCCTGGAGTGTACGGGCTAACTATGGCTACACCTTC	CAWSVRANYGYTF
NA	NA	TRBV18	TRBJ1-1	13	TGTGCCAGCTCACCCCGGGAGAACACTGAAGCTTTCTTT	CASSPRENTEAFF
NA	NA	TRBV6-6	TRBJ1-4	12	TGTGCCAGCAGTTCCTCCTATGAAAAACTGTTTTTT	CASSSSYEKLFF
NA	NA	TRBV12-1	TRBJ1-5	15	TGTGCCAGCAGCTTCATAACAGGGGGCGAGTCGCCCCAGCATTTT	CASSFITGGESPQHF
TRBD1	NA	TRBV28	TRBJ1-2	13	TGTGCCAGCACTCAAGGGGACAGTTATGGCTACACCTTC	CASTQGDSYGYTF
NA	few	TRBV25-1	TRBJ1-5	16	TGTGCCAGCAGTGAGGTTTTTACAGGGTACAATCAGCCCCAGCATTTT	CASSEVFTGYNQPQHF
TRBD1	NA	TRBV25-1	TRBJ2-2	14	TGTGCCAGCAGTTTGACAGGGCCCGGCGGGGAGCTGTTTTTT	CASSLTGPGGELFF
NA	NA	TRBV6-1	TRBJ1-4	16	TGTGCCAGCAGTGAGAGGGTTGCCTCGGGTAATGAAAAACTGTTTTTT	CASSERVASGNEKLFF
NA	once	TRBV6-2/TRBV6-3	TRBJ2-7	11	TGTGCCAGCAGTGAGGCTAGCGAGCAGTACTTC	CASSEASEQYF
NA	NA	TRBV3-1/TRBV3-2	TRBJ1-5	13	TGTGCCAGCAGCCAAGATAGGGGTCAGCCCCAGCATTTT	CASSQDRGQPQHF
NA	NA	TRBV4-1	TRBJ1-4	13	TGCGCCAGCAGCATGAACAGGGATGAAAAACTGTTTTTT	CASSMNRDEKLFF
NA	once	TRBV30	TRBJ1-1	15	TGTGCCTGGACGAGACGGGGGGACATGAACACTGAAGCTTTCTTT	CAWTRRGDMNTEAFF
TRBD1	NA	TRBV5-1	TRBJ1-5	17	TGCGCCAGCAGTCCCGGGACAGGGTTTACGAGCAATCAGCCCCAGCATTTT	CASSPGTGFTSNQPQHF
TRBD2	NA	TRBV14	TRBJ2-3	18	TGTGCCAGCAGCCAAGATCGGCGGGGGGCATACTTCACAGATACGCAGTATTTT	CASSQDRRGAYFTDTQYF
NA	NA	TRBV30	TRBJ1-1	11	TGTGCCTGGAGATTAAACACTGAAGCTTTCTTT	CAWRLNTEAFF
TRBD1	few	TRBV19	TRBJ1-1	14	TGTGCCAGTAGCCGATCAGGGACAGGCACTGAAGCTTTCTTT	CASSRSGTGTEAFF
NA	few	TRBV28	TRBJ1-5	15	TGTGCCAGCAGTTCCGCGGACAGATTAAATCAGCCCCAGCATTTT	CASSSADRLNQPQHF
NA	NA	TRBV5-1	TRBJ2-2	16	TGCGCCAGCAGCTTAGAGGTACAGGGAAACACCGGGGAGCTGTTTTTT	CASSLEVQGNTGELFF
NA	NA	TRBV7-3	TRBJ1-1	14	TGTGCCAGCAGCCCGGCCGGGGTGAACACTGAAGCTTTCTTT	CASSPAGVNTEAFF
NA	NA	TRBV5-8	TRBJ1-3	15	TGTGCCAGCACCCCGGGGGGACTCGCTGGAAACACCATATATTTT	CASTPGGLAGNTIYF
NA	NA	TRBV18	TRBJ2-5	11	TGTGCCAGCTCAACCGAGGAGACCCAGTACTTC	CASSTEETQYF
NA	NA	TRBV4-2	TRBJ2-7	16	TGTGCCAGCAGCCAAGATCAGGGACATAGCTCCTACGAGCAGTACTTC	CASSQDQGHSSYEQYF